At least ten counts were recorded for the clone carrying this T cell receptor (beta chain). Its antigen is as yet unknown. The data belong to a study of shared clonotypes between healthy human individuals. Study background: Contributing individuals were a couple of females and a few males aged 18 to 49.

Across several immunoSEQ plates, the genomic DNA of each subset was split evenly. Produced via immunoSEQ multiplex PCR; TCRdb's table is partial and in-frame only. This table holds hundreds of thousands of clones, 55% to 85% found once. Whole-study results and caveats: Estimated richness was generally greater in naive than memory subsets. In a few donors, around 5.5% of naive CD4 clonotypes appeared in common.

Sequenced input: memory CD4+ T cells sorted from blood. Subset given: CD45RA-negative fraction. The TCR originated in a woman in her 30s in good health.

Here the CDR3 reads CASSLAVGDMNTEAFF. CDR3 nucleotides: TGCGCCAGCAGCTTGGCGGTGGGAGATATGAACACTGAAGCTTTCTTT. The rearrangement uses TRBV5-1 and TRBJ1-1; D is uncertain. CDR1 SGHRS and CDR2 YFSETQ come from the germline V gene. The germline V and J ends were trimmed by 0 bases and 0 bases, with 12 bases remaining between them. CDR3 size: 16 residues.